A selection of T cell receptor beta chains follows, all from one sample in a study of cytomegalovirus exposure and HLA in healthy donors. The method was immunoSEQ multiplex PCR; TCRdb's version includes in-frame clones alone and lacks a portion of them. Of roughly 190,000 clones listed, about 80% are singletons. The specimen sequenced was PBMCs. The receptors originated from a middle-aged woman in good health and CMV-seronegative. CDR3s include the opening cysteine and the closing phenylalanine or tryptophan. The D gene is left open where the match is weak. Clone size, where shown, is once, few, many, or a class for clones that have expanded.

TRBD1	TRBV5-4	NA	TRBJ2-6	TGTGCCAGCACCCGACAGGGCAGCTCTGGGGCCAACGTCCTGACTTTC	CASTRQGSSGANVLTF
NA	TRBV2	NA	TRBJ2-5	TGTGCCAGCAGCCTGAGGGTGGAGACCCAGTACTTC	CASSLRVETQYF
NA	TRBV11-1	once	TRBJ2-7	TGTGCCAGCAGCTCGGTTAGCGGATCCTACGAGCAGTACTTC	CASSSVSGSYEQYF
TRBD2	TRBV19	NA	TRBJ2-5	TGTGCCAGTAGTATGGGAGGGAGTATGGAGACCCAGTACTTC	CASSMGGSMETQYF
NA	TRBV19	NA	TRBJ1-1	TGTGCCAGTAGCCATAATGGATATCCCCGGGCGGGGAACACTGAAGCTTTCTTT	CASSHNGYPRAGNTEAFF
NA	TRBV21-1	NA	TRBJ1-3	TGTGCCAGCGCCAGGGGATGGCAGCCTGAGGTTTACTCTGGAAACACCATATATTTT	CASARGWQPEVYSGNTIYF
NA	TRBV5-1	NA	TRBJ1-1	TGCGCCAGCAGCCCCTTGGGAATGACCCCCCGAGGGACTGAAGCTTTCTTT	CASSPLGMTPRGTEAFF
TRBD2	TRBV7-3	NA	TRBJ2-1	TGTGCCAGCAGCTTACGGGGGCCTAGCGGGTGGGATGAGCAGTTCTTC	CASSLRGPSGWDEQFF
NA	TRBV7-9	NA	TRBJ2-1	TGTGCCAGCAGCTTGGGCGGGTATTACAATGAGCAGTTCTTC	CASSLGGYYNEQFF
NA	TRBV7-9	NA	TRBJ2-3	TGTGCCAGCAGCTTATTATCCACAGATACGCAGTATTTT	CASSLLSTDTQYF
TRBD2	TRBV5-4	once	TRBJ2-3	TGTGCCAGCAAAACCGGGGGGGGAGGGGCCACAGATACGCAGTATTTT	CASKTGGGGATDTQYF
NA	TRBV6-6	NA	TRBJ2-1	TGTGCCAGCCACAGCACTGTTACGAATGAGCAGTTCTTC	CASHSTVTNEQFF
NA	TRBV7-2	NA	TRBJ2-1	TGTGCCAGCAGCTTATCTTCGCTCGAGGGCAATGAGCAGTTCTTC	CASSLSSLEGNEQFF
NA	TRBV15	NA	TRBJ2-3	TGTGCCACCAGCAAGAGGGTAGTAGCCATAAGGGATACGCAGTATTTT	CATSKRVVAIRDTQYF
TRBD1	TRBV7-6	NA	TRBJ2-7	TGTGCCAGCAGCCTAGGACAGGCTCTCCCCTACGAGCAGTACTTC	CASSLGQALPYEQYF